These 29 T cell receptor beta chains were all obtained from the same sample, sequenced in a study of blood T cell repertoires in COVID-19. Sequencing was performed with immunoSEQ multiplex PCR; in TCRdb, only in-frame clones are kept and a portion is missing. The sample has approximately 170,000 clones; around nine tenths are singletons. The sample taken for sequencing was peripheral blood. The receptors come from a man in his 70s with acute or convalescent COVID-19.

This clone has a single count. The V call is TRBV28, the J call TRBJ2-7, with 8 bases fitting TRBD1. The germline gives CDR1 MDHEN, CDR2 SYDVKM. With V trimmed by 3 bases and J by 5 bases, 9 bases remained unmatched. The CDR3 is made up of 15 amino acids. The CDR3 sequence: CASSFPRTGRDEQYF. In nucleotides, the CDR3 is TGTGCCAGCAGTTTCCCCAGGACAGGGCGGGACGAGCAGTACTTC.

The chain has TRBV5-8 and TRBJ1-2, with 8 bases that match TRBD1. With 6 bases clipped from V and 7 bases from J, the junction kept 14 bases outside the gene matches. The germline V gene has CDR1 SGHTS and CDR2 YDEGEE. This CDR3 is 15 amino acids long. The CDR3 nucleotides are TGTGCCAGCACGTCCGAAGGCCAGGGGGCGCCTGGCTACACCTTC. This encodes CASTSEGQGAPGYTF.

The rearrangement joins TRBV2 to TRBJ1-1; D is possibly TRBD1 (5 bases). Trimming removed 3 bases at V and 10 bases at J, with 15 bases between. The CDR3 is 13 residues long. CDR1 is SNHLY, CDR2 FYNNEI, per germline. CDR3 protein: CASSEVGVAVAFF. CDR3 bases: TGTGCCAGCAGTGAGGTAGGGGTTGCGGTAGCTTTCTTT.

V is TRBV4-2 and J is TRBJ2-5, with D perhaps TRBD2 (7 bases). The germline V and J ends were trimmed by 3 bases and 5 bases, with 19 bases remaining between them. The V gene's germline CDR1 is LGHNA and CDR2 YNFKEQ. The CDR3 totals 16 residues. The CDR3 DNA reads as TGTGCCAGCAGCCAGAATACTGGGGGGGCCCAGGAGACCCAGTACTTC. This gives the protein CASSQNTGGAQETQYF.

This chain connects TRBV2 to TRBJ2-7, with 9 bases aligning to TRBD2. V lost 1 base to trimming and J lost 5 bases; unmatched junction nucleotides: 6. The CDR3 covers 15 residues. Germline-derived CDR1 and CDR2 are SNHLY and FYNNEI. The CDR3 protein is CASSEGGTSFDEQYF. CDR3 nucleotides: TGTGCCAGCAGTGAAGGGGGGACTAGCTTTGACGAGCAGTACTTC.

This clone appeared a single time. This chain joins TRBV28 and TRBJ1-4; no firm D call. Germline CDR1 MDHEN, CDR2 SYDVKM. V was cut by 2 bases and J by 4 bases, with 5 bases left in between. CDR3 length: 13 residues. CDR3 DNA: TGTGCCAGCAGTTTAGGAGGTAATGAAAAACTGTTTTTT. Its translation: CASSLGGNEKLFF.

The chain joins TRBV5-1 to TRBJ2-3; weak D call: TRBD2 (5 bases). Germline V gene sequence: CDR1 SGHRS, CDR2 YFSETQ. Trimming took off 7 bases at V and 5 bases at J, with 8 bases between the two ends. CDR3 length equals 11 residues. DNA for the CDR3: TGCGCCAGCCTAGGGAGAGATACGCAGTATTTT. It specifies CASLGRDTQYF. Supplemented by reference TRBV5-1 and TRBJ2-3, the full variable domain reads KAGVTQTPRYLIKTRGQQVTLSCSPISGHRSVSWYQQTPGQGLQFLFEYFSETQRNKGNFPGRFSGRQFSNSRSEMNVSTLELGDSALYLCASLGRDTQYFGPGTRLTVL.

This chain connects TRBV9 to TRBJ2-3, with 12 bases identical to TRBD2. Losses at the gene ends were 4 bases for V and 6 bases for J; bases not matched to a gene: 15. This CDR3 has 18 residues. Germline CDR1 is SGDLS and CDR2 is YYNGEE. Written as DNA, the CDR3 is TGTGCCAGCAGCCTACGACTAGCGGGGGACCATCTCCCCGATACGCAGTATTTT. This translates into CASSLRLAGDHLPDTQYF.

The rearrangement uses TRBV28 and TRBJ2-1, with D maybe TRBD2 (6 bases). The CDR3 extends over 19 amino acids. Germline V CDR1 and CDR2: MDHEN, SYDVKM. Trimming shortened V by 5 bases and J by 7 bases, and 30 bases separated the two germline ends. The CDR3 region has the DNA TGTGCCAGCAGTCCAGTTGGGGATTTTGAGGGCTCGGGGGAAAATGAGCAGTTCTTC. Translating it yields CASSPVGDFEGSGENEQFF.

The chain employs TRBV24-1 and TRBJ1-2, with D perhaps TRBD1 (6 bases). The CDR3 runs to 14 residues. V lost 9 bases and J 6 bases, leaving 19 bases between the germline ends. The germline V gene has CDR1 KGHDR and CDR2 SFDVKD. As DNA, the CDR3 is TGTGCCACCGCCGGGACACCCCCGGAGGATGGCTACACCTTC. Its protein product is CATAGTPPEDGYTF.

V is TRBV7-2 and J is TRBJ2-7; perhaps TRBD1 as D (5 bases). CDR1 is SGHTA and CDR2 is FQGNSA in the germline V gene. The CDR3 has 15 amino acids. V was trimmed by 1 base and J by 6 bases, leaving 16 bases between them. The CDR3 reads CASSLVWQGWAEQYF. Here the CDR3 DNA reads TGTGCCAGCAGCTTAGTATGGCAGGGATGGGCCGAGCAGTACTTC.

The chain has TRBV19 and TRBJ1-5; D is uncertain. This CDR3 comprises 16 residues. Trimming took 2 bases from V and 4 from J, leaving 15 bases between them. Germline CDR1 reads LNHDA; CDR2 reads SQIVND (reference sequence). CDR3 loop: CASSIFTGGRNQPQHF. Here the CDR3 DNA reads TGTGCCAGTAGTATATTCACCGGAGGACGGAATCAGCCCCAGCATTTT.

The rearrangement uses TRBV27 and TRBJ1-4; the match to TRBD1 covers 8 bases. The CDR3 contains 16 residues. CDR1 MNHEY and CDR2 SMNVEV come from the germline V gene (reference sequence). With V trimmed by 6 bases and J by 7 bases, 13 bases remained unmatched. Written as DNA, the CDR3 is TGTGCCAGCAGCCGTACCGCCAGGGGGCTGGGTGAAAAACTGTTTTTT. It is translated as CASSRTARGLGEKLFF.

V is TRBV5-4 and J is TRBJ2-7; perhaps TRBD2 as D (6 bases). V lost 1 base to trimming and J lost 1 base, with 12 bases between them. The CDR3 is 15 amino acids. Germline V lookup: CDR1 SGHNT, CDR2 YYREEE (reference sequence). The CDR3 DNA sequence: TGTGCCAGCAGCTTGAGTCAAGGGAGGTCCTACGAGCAGTACTTC. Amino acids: CASSLSQGRSYEQYF.

The CDR3 bases are TGTGCCAGCAGCCGGCACGCTACGGGACTATACTACGAGCAGTACTTC. Its translation is CASSRHATGLYYEQYF. V gene TRBV28 combines with J gene TRBJ2-7; TRBD2 matches 7 bases. CDR3 length: 16 amino acids. Germline V lookup: CDR1 MDHEN, CDR2 SYDVKM. Trimming took 6 bases from V and 3 from J; bases not matched to a gene: 14.

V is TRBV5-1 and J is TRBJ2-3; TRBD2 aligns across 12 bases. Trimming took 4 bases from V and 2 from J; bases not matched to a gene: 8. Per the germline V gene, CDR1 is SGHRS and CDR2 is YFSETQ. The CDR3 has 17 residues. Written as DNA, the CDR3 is TGCGCCAGCAGCCCAGGCACTAGCGGGAGGTACACAGATACGCAGTATTTT. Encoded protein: CASSPGTSGRYTDTQYF.

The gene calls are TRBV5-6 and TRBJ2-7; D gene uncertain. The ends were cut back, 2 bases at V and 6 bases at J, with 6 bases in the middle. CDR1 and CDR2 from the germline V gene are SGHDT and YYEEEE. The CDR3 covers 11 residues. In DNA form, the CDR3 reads TGTGCCAGCAGCTTAACGGGCGAGCAGTACTTC. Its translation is CASSLTGEQYF.

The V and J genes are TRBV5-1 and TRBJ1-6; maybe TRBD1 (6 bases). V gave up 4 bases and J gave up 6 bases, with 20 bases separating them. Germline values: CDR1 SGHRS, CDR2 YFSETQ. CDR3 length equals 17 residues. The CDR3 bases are TGCGCCAGCAGCCCCTGGGGGCCAGGGGTTTCTAATTCACCCCTCCACTTT. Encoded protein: CASSPWGPGVSNSPLHF.

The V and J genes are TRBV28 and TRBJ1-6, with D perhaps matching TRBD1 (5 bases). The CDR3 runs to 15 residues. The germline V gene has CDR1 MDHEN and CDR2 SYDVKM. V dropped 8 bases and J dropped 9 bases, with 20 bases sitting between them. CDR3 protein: CASLGLRSGSSPLHF. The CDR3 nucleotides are TGTGCCAGCCTGGGGCTCCGGAGTGGCAGTTCACCCCTCCACTTT.

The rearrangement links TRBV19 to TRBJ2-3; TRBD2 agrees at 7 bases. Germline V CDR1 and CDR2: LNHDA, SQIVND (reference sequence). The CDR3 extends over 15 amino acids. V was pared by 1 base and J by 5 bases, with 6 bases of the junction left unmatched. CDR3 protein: CASSIAGPGGDTQYF. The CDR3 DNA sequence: TGTGCCAGTAGTATAGCGGGGCCGGGAGGAGATACGCAGTATTTT.

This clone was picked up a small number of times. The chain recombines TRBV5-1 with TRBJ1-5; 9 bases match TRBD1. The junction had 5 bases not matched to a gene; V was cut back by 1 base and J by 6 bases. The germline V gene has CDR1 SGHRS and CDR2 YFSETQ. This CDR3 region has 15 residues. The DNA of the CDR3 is TGCGCCAGCAGCTTGTGGACAGGGGAAGGTCAGCCCCAGCATTTT. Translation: CASSLWTGEGQPQHF.

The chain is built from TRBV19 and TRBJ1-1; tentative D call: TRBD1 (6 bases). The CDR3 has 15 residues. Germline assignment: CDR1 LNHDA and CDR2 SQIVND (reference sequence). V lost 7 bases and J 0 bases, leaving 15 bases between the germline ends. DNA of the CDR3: TGTGCCAGTATGTCAGGCCAGGGGATGAACACTGAAGCTTTCTTT. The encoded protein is CASMSGQGMNTEAFF.

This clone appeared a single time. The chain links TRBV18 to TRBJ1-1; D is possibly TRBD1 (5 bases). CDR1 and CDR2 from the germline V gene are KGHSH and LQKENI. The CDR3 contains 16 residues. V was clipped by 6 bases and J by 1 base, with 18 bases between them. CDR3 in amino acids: CASSSLTRVGNTEAFF. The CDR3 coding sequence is TGTGCCAGCTCGTCACTTACCAGGGTCGGGAACACTGAAGCTTTCTTT.

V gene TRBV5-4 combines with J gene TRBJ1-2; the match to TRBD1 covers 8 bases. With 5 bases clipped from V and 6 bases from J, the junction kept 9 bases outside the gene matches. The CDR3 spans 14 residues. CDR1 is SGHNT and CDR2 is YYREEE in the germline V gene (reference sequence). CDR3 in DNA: TGTGCCAGCAGACGGACAGGGAGGTCGGATGGCTACACCTTC. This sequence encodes CASRRTGRSDGYTF.

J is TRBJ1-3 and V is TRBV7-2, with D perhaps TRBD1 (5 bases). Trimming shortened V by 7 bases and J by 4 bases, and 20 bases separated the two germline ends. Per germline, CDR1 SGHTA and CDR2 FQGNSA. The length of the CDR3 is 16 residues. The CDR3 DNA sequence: TGTGCCAGCACCACGGGGGGGGGACCCCGCGGAAACACCATATATTTT. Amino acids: CASTTGGGPRGNTIYF.

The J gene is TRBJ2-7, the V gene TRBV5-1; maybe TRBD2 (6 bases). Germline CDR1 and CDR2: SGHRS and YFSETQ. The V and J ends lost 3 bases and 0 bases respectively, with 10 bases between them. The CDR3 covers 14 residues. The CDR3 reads CASSSTAGSYEQYF. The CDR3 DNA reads TGCGCCAGCAGCTCCACAGCGGGCTCCTACGAGCAGTACTTC.

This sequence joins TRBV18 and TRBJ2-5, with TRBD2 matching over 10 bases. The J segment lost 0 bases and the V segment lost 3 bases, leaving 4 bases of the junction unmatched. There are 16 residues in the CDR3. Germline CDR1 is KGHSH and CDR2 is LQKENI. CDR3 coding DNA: TGTGCCAGCTCACCCTCAGCGGGGGGGTACCAAGAGACCCAGTACTTC. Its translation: CASSPSAGGYQETQYF.

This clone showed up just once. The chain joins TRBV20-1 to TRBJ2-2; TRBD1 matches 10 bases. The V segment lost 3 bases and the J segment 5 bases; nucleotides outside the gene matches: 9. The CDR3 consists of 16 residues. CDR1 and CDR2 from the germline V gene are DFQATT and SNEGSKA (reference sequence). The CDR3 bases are TGCAGTGCTAGTACCGGGACAGGGGCTGGGACCGGGGAGCTGTTTTTT. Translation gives CSASTGTGAGTGELFF.

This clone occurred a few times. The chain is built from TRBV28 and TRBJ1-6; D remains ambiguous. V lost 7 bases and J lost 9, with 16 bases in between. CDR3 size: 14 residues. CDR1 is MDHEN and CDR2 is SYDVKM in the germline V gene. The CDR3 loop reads CASIKGGSGSPLHF. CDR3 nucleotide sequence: TGTGCCAGCATCAAGGGAGGGAGTGGTTCACCCCTCCACTTT.